The present T cell receptor beta chain was sequenced within a study of post-analysis software for immune sequencing data. Study information: Clinical courses comprised relapsing-remitting, secondary progressive and progressive-relapsing multiple sclerosis. Study-wide results and caveats: When the samples were clustered directly with F measure, those that had been prepared in the same batch showed strong co-clustering. Patients with multiple sclerosis recorded significantly lower normalized Chao1 diversity than controls, the study found. Compared with controls, patients had more of five or six TRBV segments, including TRBV5-6, TRBV5-1 and TRBV20-1.

V was shortened by 4 bases and J by 8 bases, with 12 bases between the two germline ends. The CDR3 has 14 amino acids. Germline V CDR1 and CDR2: SGHTA, FQGTGA. Only a few counts were recorded for this clonotype. Its antigen is not known. The authors incorporated unique molecular identifiers into the TCR beta cDNA libraries. Yield was roughly 0.5 million cDNA molecules from approximately 0.91 to 9.4 million T cells. MiXCR, applied by TCRdb to the PCR reads, yields one record per CDR3 protein. The data contain 750,000 to 950,000 distinct CDR3 sequences, approximately 57% of them seen just once; the ten biggest clones take up 4% to 5.5%.

Sequencing was carried out using blood. This rearrangement joins TRBV7-3 to TRBJ2-6; D is unclear. The origin of this receptor is a girl aged 5-17 years with multiple sclerosis. Written as DNA, the CDR3 is TGTGCCAGCAGCTCCTACAAGGCGCCCAACGTCCTGACTTTC. This sequence encodes CASSSYKAPNVLTF.